This T cell receptor beta chain was recorded in a study of T cell responses to AZD1222 COVID-19 vaccine. For the study at large: Some second doses came at about 4 weeks and others at about 12 weeks; these were pooled.

Notes on this clone: The antigen is not known.

Study-wide findings and caveats: Among the donors, most were white British and more were female, and clonal diversity was possibly underestimated. At study baseline, merely roughly 6 AZD1222 recipients were seropositive. A reported finding is that nearly half of spike-specific TCRs target unmutated variant regions.

Using immunoSEQ multiplex PCR, the repertoire was profiled, and TCRdb retains in-frame clones only, with some absent. Counted here are approximately 150,000 clones, 80% to 90% occurring once; the ten biggest clones make up about 5%. The receptor comes from an adult in good health. The starting material was peripheral blood, obtained on day 0 of AZD1222 vaccination.

CDR3 residues: CASRRGSGNNSPLHF. In DNA form, the CDR3 reads TGTGCCAGCAGACGAGGGTCGGGAAATAATTCACCCCTCCACTTT. This sequence joins TRBV28 and TRBJ1-6; D is unresolved. In germline, CDR1 is MDHEN, CDR2 SYDVKM. V was trimmed by 6 bases and J by 5 bases, leaving 14 bases between them. The length of the CDR3 is 15 residues. Full variable domain (missing parts from reference TRBV28 and TRBJ1-6): DVKVTQSSRYLVKRTGEKVFLECVQDMDHENMFWYRQDPGLGLRLIYFSYDVKMKEKGDIPEGYSVSREKKERFSLILESASTNQTSMYLCASRRGSGNNSPLHFGNGTRLTVT.